This T cell receptor (beta chain) was identified in a study of blood T cell repertoires in COVID-19. Trimming removed 4 bases from V and 9 bases from J, with 7 bases in between. There are 11 residues in the CDR3. Germline V gives CDR1 SNHLY, CDR2 FYNNEI. The assay was immunoSEQ multiplex PCR, and TCRdb's table has in-frame clones only and misses some. The sample has 400,000 or so clones, approximately 86% seen once. This receptor was taken from a human donor in a cohort sampled during active COVID-19. Sample: peripheral blood. This chain links TRBV2 with TRBJ2-1; TRBD2 might be the D (6 bases). The CDR3 coding sequence is TGTGCCAGCAGTGTGGGGGGTGAGCAGTTCTTC. Translating it yields CASSVGGEQFF.